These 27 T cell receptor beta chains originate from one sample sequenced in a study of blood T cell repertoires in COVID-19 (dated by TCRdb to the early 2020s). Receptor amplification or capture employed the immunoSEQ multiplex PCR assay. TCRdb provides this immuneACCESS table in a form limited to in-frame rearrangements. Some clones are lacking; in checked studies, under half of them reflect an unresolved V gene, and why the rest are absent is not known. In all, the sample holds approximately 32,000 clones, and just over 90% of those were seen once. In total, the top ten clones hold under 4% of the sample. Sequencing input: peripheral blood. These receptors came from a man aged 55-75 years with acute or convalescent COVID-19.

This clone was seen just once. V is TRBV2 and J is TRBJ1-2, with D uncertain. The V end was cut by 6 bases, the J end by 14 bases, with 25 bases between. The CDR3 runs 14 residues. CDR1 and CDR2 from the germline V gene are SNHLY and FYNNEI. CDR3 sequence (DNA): TGTGCCAGCAGCTTCCTAGAGACCTTAACCCCGGGGACCTTC. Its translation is CASSFLETLTPGTF.

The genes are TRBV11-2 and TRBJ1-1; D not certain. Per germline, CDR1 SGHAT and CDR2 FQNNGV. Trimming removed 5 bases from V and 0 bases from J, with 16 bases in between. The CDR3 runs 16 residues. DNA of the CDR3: TGTGCCAGCAGCCCCCGGGCGGGCAGCATGAACACTGAAGCTTTCTTT. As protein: CASSPRAGSMNTEAFF.

The CDR3 is CASIGDGGRNQPQHF. CDR3 sequence (DNA): TGTGCCAGCATCGGGGATGGCGGTCGCAATCAGCCCCAGCATTTT. The chain joins TRBV6-5 to TRBJ1-5, with D uncertain. CDR1 and CDR2 from the germline V gene are MNHEY and SVGAGI. Trimming left V 7 bases short and J 2 bases short, with 15 bases between. The CDR3 runs 15 residues.

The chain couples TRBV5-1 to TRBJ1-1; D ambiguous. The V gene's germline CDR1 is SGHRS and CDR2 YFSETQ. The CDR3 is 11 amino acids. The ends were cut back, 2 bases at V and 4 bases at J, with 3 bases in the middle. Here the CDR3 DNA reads TGCGCCAGCAGCTTCGGCACTGAAGCTTTCTTT. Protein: CASSFGTEAFF.

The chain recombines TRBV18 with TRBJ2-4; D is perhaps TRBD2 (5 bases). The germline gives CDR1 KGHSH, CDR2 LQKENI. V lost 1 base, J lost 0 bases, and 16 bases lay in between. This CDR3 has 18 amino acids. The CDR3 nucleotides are TGTGCCAGCTCACCACAGAGAGGGCGAGGAATAGCCAAAAACATTCAGTACTTC. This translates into CASSPQRGRGIAKNIQYF.

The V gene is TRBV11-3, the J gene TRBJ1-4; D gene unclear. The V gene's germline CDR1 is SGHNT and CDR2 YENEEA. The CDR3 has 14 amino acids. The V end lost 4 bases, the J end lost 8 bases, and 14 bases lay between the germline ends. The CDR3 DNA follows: TGTGCCAGCAGCTACGGTTACCCGGGAGAAAAACTGTTTTTT. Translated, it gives CASSYGYPGEKLFF.

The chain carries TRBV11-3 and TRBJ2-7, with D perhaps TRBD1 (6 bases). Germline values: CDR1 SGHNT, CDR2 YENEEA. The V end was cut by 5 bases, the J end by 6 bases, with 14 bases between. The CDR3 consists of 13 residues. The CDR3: CASSRMQGSEQYV. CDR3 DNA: TGTGCCAGCAGCCGAATGCAGGGGAGCGAGCAGTACGTC.

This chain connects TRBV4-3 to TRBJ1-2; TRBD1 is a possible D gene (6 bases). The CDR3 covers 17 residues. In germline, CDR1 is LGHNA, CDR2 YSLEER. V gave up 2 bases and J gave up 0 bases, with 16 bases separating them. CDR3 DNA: TGCGCCAGCAGCCAACAACCAGGACAGCTGCCTAACTATGGCTACACCTTC. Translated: CASSQQPGQLPNYGYTF.

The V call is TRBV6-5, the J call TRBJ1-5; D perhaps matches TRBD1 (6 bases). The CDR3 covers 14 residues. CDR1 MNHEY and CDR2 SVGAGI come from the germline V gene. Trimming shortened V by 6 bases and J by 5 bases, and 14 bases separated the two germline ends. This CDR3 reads CASSRRTADQPQHF. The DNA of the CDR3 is TGTGCCAGCAGCCGACGGACAGCGGATCAGCCCCAGCATTTT.

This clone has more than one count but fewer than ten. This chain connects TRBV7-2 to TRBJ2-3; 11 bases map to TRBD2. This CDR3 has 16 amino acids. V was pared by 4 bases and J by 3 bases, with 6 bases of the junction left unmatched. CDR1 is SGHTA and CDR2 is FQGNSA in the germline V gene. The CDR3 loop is CASSSPGLAATDTQYF. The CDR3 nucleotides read TGTGCCAGCAGCTCCCCGGGACTAGCGGCTACAGATACGCAGTATTTT.

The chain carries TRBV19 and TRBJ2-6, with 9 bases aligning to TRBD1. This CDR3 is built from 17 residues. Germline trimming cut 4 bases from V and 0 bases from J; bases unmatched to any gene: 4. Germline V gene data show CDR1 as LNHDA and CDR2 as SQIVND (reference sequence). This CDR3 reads CASSRGTGSSGANVLTF. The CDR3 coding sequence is TGTGCCAGTAGTAGGGGGACAGGGAGCTCTGGGGCCAACGTCCTGACTTTC.

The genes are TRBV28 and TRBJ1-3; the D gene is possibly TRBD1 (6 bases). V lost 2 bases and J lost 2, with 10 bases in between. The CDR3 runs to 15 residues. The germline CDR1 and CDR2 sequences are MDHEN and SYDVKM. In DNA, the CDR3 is TGTGCCAGCAGTTTACATCCAGGGGCTGGAAACACCATATATTTT. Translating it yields CASSLHPGAGNTIYF.

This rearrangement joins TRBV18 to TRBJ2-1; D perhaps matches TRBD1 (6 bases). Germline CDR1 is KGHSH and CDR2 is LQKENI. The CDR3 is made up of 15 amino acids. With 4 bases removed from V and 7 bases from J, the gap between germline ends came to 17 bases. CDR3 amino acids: CASSLGTTGRNEQFF. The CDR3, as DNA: TGTGCCAGCTCACTAGGGACAACCGGTCGTAATGAGCAGTTCTTC.

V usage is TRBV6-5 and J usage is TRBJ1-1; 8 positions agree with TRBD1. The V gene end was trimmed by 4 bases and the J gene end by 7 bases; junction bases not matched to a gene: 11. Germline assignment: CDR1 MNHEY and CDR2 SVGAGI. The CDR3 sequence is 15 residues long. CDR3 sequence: CASSFASGGAGEAFF. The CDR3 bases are TGTGCCAGCAGTTTCGCTTCAGGGGGCGCCGGTGAAGCTTTCTTT.

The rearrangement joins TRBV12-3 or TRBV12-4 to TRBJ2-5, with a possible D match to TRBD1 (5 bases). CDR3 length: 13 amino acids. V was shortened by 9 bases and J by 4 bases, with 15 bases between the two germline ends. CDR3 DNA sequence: TGTGCCAGTTTAAAAACAGGCCCAGAGACCCAGTACTTC. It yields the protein CASLKTGPETQYF.

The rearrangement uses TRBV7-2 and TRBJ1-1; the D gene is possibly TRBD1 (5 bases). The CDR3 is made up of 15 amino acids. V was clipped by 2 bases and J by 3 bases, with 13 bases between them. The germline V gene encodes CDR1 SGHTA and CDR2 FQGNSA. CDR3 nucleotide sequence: TGTGCCAGCAGCTTATCAACCCCAGGGTACACTGAAGCTTTCTTT. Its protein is CASSLSTPGYTEAFF.

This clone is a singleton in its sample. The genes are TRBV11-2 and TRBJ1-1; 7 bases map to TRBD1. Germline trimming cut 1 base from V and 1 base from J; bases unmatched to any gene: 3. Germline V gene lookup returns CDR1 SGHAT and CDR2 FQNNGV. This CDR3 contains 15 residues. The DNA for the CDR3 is TGTGCCAGCAGCTTAGTACAGGGGAAGAACACTGAAGCTTTCTTT. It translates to CASSLVQGKNTEAFF.

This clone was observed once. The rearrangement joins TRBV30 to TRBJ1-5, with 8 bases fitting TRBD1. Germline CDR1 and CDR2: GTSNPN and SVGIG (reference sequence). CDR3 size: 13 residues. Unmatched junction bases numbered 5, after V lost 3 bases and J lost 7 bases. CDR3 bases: TGTGCCTGGAGAGGACAGGGAGGCCAGCCCCAGCATTTT. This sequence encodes CAWRGQGGQPQHF.

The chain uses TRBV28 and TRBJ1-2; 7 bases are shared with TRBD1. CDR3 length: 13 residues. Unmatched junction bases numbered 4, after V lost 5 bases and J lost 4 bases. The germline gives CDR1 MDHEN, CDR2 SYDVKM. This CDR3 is CASSPRQGYGYTF. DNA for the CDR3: TGTGCCAGCAGTCCGCGACAGGGCTATGGCTACACCTTC.

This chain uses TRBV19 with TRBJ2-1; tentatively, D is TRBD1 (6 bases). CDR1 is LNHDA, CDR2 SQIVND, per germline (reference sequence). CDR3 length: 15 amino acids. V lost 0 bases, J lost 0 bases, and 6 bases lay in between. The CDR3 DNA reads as TGTGCCAGTAGTATAGAGGACAGCTCCTACAATGAGCAGTTCTTC. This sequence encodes CASSIEDSSYNEQFF.

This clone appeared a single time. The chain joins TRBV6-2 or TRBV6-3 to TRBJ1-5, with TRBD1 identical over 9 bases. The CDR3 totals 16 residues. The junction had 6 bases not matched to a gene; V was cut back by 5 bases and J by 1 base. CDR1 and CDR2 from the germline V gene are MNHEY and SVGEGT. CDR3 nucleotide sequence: TGTGCCAGCAGTGCTACAGGGGGCCGGAGCAATCAGCCCCAGCATTTT. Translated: CASSATGGRSNQPQHF.

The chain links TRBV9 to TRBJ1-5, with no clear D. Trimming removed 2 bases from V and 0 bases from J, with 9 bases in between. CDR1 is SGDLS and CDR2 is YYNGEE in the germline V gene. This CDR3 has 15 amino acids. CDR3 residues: CASSVGVNSNQPQHF. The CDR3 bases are TGTGCCAGCAGCGTCGGGGTAAATAGCAATCAGCCCCAGCATTTT.

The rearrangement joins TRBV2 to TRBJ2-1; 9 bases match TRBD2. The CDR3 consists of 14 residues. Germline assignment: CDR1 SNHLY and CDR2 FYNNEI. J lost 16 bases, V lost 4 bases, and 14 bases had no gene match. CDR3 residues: CASSAPREGPRHFF. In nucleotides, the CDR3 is TGTGCCAGCAGTGCCCCGCGGGAGGGCCCGCGGCACTTCTTC. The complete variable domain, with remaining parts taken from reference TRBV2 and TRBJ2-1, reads EPEVTQTPSHQVTQMGQEVILRCVPISNHLYFYWYRQILGQKVEFLVSFYNNEISEKSEIFDDQFSVERPDGSNFTLKIRSTKLEDSAMYFCASSAPREGPRHFFGPGTRLTVL.

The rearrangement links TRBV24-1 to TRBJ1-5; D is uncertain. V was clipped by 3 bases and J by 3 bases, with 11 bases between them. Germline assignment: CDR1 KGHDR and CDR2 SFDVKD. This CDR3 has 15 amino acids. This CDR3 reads CATSDPRSSNQPQHF. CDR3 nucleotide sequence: TGTGCCACCAGTGATCCGAGATCCTCCAATCAGCCCCAGCATTTT.

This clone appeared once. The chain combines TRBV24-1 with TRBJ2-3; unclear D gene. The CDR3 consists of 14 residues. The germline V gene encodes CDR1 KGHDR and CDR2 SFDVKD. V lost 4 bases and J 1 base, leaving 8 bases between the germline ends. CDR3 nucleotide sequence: TGTGCCACCAGTGACTCCCCCCGCACAGATACGCAGTATTTT. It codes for CATSDSPRTDTQYF.

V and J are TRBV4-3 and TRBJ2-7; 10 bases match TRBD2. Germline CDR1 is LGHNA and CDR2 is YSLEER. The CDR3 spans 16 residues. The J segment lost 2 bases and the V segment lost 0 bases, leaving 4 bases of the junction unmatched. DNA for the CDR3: TGCGCCAGCAGCCAAGAACCAGCGGGAGGGGCCTACGAGCAGTACTTC. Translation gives CASSQEPAGGAYEQYF.

CDR3 in DNA: TGCGCCAGCAGCCAGCGGCCGCCTCCCGAAAGCAATCAGCCCCAGCATTTT. Amino acid sequence: CASSQRPPPESNQPQHF. The rearrangement links TRBV4-1 to TRBJ1-5; D remains ambiguous. The V gene's germline CDR1 is MGHRA and CDR2 YSYEKL. Deletions cut 3 bases from V and 1 base from J, with 16 bases between. There are 17 residues in the CDR3.